This TCR beta chain stems from a study of blood T cell repertoires in COVID-19. Looking at the study overall: There were acute and convalescent COVID-19 samples, and they came from the United States, Italy and Spain.

In the original analysis: Quantification of nucleated cells was approximated via reference gene primer amplification. This table comes from immunoSEQ multiplex PCR, and its TCRdb copy is limited to in-frame clones, with some not included. V, J and clone size reflect that table, while D and trimming were determined from the DNA. Among roughly 50,000 clones listed, around 82% were seen once. Trimming cost V 5 bases and J 7 bases, with 9 bases left between them. This CDR3 region has 11 residues. This rearrangement joins TRBV12-3 or TRBV12-4 to TRBJ2-7, with D perhaps matching TRBD2 (6 bases). The sample comprised peripheral blood. The TCR was taken from a man aged 35 to 55 with acute or convalescent COVID-19. This CDR3 is CASSAGWEQYF. For the CDR3, the DNA is TGTGCCAGCAGTGCGGGGTGGGAGCAGTACTTC.